The source of this T cell receptor beta chain is a study of cytomegalovirus exposure and HLA in healthy donors. Across the study: Early released data comprised around 85 million unique TCRs from HLA-typed donors. Study-level findings and limits: The study assumed roughly uniform donor sequencing depth for presence/absence analyses.

Germline loops: CDR1 KGHSH, CDR2 LQKENI. Between the trimmed V and J ends, which lost 3 bases and 7 bases, there was a span of 10 bases. CDR3 length: 14 residues. Both 60 Vbeta primers and 13 Jbeta primers went into the PCR. Profiling relied on immunoSEQ multiplex PCR, and the TCRdb table lists in-frame clones only, not all of them. The table lists around 70,000 clones, approximately 78% of them singletons. In the case of this clone: Its target is not known.

The V and J genes are TRBV18 and TRBJ1-6; D not resolved. The sequence was collected from a girl between 10 and 17 years old in good health and CMV-seropositive. Sequenced: PBMCs. Here the CDR3 DNA reads TGTGCCAGCTCACCGGCGCAGGTCAATTCACCCCTCCACTTT. This gives the protein CASSPAQVNSPLHF.